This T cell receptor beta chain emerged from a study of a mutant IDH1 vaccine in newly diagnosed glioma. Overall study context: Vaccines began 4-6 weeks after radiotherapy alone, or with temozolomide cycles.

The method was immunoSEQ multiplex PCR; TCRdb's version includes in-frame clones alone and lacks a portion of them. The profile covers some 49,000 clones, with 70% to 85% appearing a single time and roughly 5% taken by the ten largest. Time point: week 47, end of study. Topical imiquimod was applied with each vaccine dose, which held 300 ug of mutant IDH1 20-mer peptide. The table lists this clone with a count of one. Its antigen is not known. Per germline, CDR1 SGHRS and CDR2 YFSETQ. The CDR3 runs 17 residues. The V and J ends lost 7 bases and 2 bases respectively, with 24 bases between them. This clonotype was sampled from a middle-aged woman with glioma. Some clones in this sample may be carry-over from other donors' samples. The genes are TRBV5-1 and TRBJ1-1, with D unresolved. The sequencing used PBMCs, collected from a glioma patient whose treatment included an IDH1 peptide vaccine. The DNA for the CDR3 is TGCGCCAGCCGGCGGGTGGGCATGTCCTACGATAACACTGAAGCTTTCTTT. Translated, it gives CASRRVGMSYDNTEAFF.